This TCR beta chain emerged from a study of PD-1 blockade in mismatch repair-deficient tumors (dated by TCRdb to the late 2010s). As for the study more broadly: Between late 2013 and late 2016, 80 to 90 consecutive patients with about 11 mismatch repair-deficient cancer types, all previously treated and progressing, were enrolled in the trial. Tumor-associated T cell clones were tracked in the peripheral blood of patients responding to PD-1 blockade by deep sequencing of TCR CDR3 regions. General findings and caveats noted by the study authors: Tumor-resident clones, often undetectable in blood before treatment, expanded rapidly after pembrolizumab and then contracted, generally before radiologic responses.

Mismatch repair deficiency in every enrolled patient was established by polymerase chain reaction or immunohistochemistry. TCR sequencing was carried out for a few patients who responded to pembrolizumab therapy. Pembrolizumab PD-1 blockade was prospectively tested in advanced mismatch repair-deficient cancers, regardless of tissue of origin, in the phase II trial. Peripheral blood T cell samples were gathered serially, both before PD-1 blockade started and at multiple time points afterward. Blood sampling times were reported as weeks after the first pembrolizumab dose. As regards this clone: It has no known antigen specificity. No much larger clone is present one base from it, and per-base qualities are unavailable.

The method behind the library was the immunoSEQ multiplex PCR assay. TCRdb stores this immuneACCESS table with in-frame sequences only. Part of the clones is absent; in the studies checked, under half of the shortfall reflects unresolved V genes, and no reason is known for the rest. The sample records some 120,000 clones, about 86% of which are singletons. The ten most abundant clones make up roughly 13% of the sample. The CDR3 runs 15 amino acids, cysteine and phenylalanine included. Only the CDR3 DNA stays, 45 bases, in frame from base 1. As encoded in the germline V gene (reference sequence), CDR1 is LNHDA while CDR2 is SQIVND. Trimming leaves V shorter by 3 bases and J shorter by 5 bases, with the junction holding 4 bases beyond the gene matches.

The chain uses TRBV19 and TRBJ2-5, with 12 bases aligning to TRBD2. The clonotype comes from an adult with mismatch repair-deficient cancer. Sample: peripheral blood, taken 44 weeks after starting pembrolizumab. The DNA reads as follows: TGTGCCAGTAGTATTTTGCTAGCGGGAGGGGAGACCCAGTACTTC. This sequence encodes CASSILLAGGETQYF.